This entry lists 26 T cell receptor beta chains sequenced from one sample in a study of control samples from healthy donors and cancer patients. This table comes from immunoSEQ multiplex PCR, and its TCRdb copy is limited to in-frame clones, with some not included. The sample contains under 150,000 clones, 85% to 90% of which appear only once. The sample comprised PBMCs. The receptor source for this set is a woman between 50 and 59 years old with colorectal cancer.

The chain combines TRBV19 with TRBJ2-7; unclear D gene. This CDR3 spans 13 amino acids. Trimming stripped 4 bases from V and 0 bases from J, with 7 bases between. Germline V gene lookup returns CDR1 LNHDA and CDR2 SQIVND (reference sequence). CDR3 coding DNA: TGTGCCAGTAGTAAGGCAGACTCCTACGAGCAGTACTTC. It codes for CASSKADSYEQYF.

This chain connects TRBV7-9 to TRBJ2-3; D remains unclear. The CDR3 runs 16 residues. V gave up 5 bases and J gave up 2 bases, with 17 bases separating them. Germline V gene data show CDR1 as SEHNR and CDR2 as FQNEAQ (reference sequence). CDR3 in DNA: TGTGCCAGCAGCATCACCCTGGGGTCGCTCACAGATACGCAGTATTTT. The encoded protein is CASSITLGSLTDTQYF. Based on the CDR3 plus reference TRBV7-9 and TRBJ2-3, the full variable domain is DTGVSQNPRHKITKRGQNVTFRCDPISEHNRLYWYRQTLGQGPEFLTYFQNEAQLEKSRLLSDRFSAERPKGSFSTLEIQRTEQGDSAMYLCASSITLGSLTDTQYFGPGTRLTVL.

This chain uses TRBV28 with TRBJ1-1, with a weak D call TRBD1 (5 bases). The V and J ends lost 5 bases and 6 bases respectively, with 13 bases between them. Germline values: CDR1 MDHEN, CDR2 SYDVKM. The CDR3 runs 13 residues. The CDR3 DNA follows: TGTGCCAGCAGTCTCAGCAGGGTCCCTGAAGCTTTCTTT. It codes for CASSLSRVPEAFF.

The J gene is TRBJ2-5, the V gene TRBV5-3; no clear D. TRBV5-3 is marked as an open reading frame, function uncertain. The CDR3 covers 15 residues. V gave up 9 bases and J gave up 2 bases, with 20 bases separating them. CDR3 region: CATKLTADPQETQYF. The CDR3 coding sequence is TGTGCCACAAAATTAACGGCGGACCCTCAAGAGACCCAGTACTTC.

The V and J genes are TRBV6-2 or TRBV6-3 and TRBJ2-5; tentative D call: TRBD2 (5 bases). The V gene lost 0 bases and the J gene lost 5 bases, with 10 bases spanning the gap. Germline CDR1 reads MNHEY; CDR2 reads SVGEGT. CDR3 length: 14 residues. CDR3 loop: CASSYSAGAETQYF. The DNA of the CDR3 is TGTGCCAGCAGTTACTCTGCGGGTGCGGAGACCCAGTACTTC.

This rearrangement joins TRBV19 to TRBJ1-1, with D possibly matching TRBD1 (6 bases). This CDR3 comprises 13 residues. The V end was cut by 5 bases, the J end by 5 bases, with 12 bases between. Germline V gene lookup returns CDR1 LNHDA and CDR2 SQIVND (reference sequence). CDR3 residues: CASSEGEETEAFF. The CDR3 DNA reads TGTGCCAGTAGTGAGGGGGAAGAGACTGAAGCTTTCTTT.

This chain joins TRBV5-1 and TRBJ2-7; no reliable D call. Germline V CDR1 and CDR2: SGHRS, YFSETQ. The CDR3 extends over 14 amino acids. V was shortened by 2 bases and J by 6 bases, with 15 bases between the two germline ends. The CDR3 region has the DNA TGCGCCAGCAGCTTAGAGGTCCCGCCAATCGAGCAGTACTTC. Amino acid sequence: CASSLEVPPIEQYF.

The rearrangement joins TRBV11-2 to TRBJ2-3, with 9 bases lining up with TRBD1. This CDR3 has 17 amino acids. Germline lookup yields CDR1 SGHAT and CDR2 FQNNGV. Germline trimming cut 1 base from V and 5 bases from J; bases unmatched to any gene: 10. CDR3 sequence reads: CASSLGWTGANKDTQYF. CDR3 in DNA: TGTGCCAGCAGCTTAGGGTGGACAGGGGCGAACAAAGATACGCAGTATTTT.

The rearrangement joins TRBV30 to TRBJ2-7; no clear D gene. V was shortened by 6 bases and J by 0 bases, with 9 bases between the two germline ends. The germline V gene encodes CDR1 GTSNPN and CDR2 SVGIG (reference sequence). The CDR3 sequence is 12 residues long. The CDR3 spells CACLGNSYEQYF. The CDR3 DNA is TGTGCCTGTCTGGGGAACTCCTACGAGCAGTACTTC.

This chain uses TRBV29-1 with TRBJ1-2; TRBD1 matches at 8 bases. Germline CDR1 and CDR2: SQVTM and ANQGSEA. J gave up 6 bases and V 6 bases, and 6 bases lay outside the gene matches. The CDR3 spans 12 residues. CDR3 nucleotide sequence: TGCAGCGTCCTGGGACAGGTAGATGGCTACACCTTC. Protein product: CSVLGQVDGYTF. The complete variable domain, with remaining parts taken from reference TRBV29-1 and TRBJ1-2, reads SAVISQKPSRDICQRGTSLTIQCQVDSQVTMMFWYRQQPGQSLTLIATANQGSEATYESGFVIDKFPISRPNLTFSTLTVSNMSPEDSSIYLCSVLGQVDGYTFGSGTRLTVV.

This clone was detected once. The chain combines TRBV2 with TRBJ1-1; D ambiguous. V was shortened by 4 bases and J by 1 base, with 10 bases between the two germline ends. This CDR3 contains 14 residues. CDR1 and CDR2 from the germline V gene are SNHLY and FYNNEI. CDR3 in DNA: TGTGCCAGCAGTGTACAGAAACGGAACACTGAAGCTTTCTTT. As protein: CASSVQKRNTEAFF.

This chain links TRBV6-1 with TRBJ1-2, with D unclear. V was shortened by 1 base and J by 4 bases, with 10 bases between the two germline ends. CDR3 length: 14 residues. CDR1 MNHNS and CDR2 SASEGT come from the germline V gene. CDR3 DNA sequence: TGTGCCAGCAGTGAAGTCCGGATTCTCTATGGCTACACCTTC. Its protein product is CASSEVRILYGYTF.

The rearrangement uses TRBV5-5 and TRBJ1-2; no definite D call. V was trimmed by 0 bases and J by 8 bases, leaving 11 bases between them. Per the germline V gene, CDR1 is SGHKS and CDR2 is YYEKEE (reference sequence). CDR3 size: 13 residues. CDR3 in DNA: TGTGCCAGCAGCTTGGGGGGATCTTCGGGCTACACCTTC. The encoded protein is CASSLGGSSGYTF. Full variable domain (missing parts from reference TRBV5-5 and TRBJ1-2): DAGVTQSPTHLIKTRGQQVTLRCSPISGHKSVSWYQQVLGQGPQFIFQYYEKEERGRGNFPDRFSARQFPNYSSELNVNALLLGDSALYLCASSLGGSSGYTFGSGTRLTVV.

The rearrangement joins TRBV27 to TRBJ1-1; 7 bases agree with TRBD1. J gave up 3 bases and V 7 bases, and 11 bases lay outside the gene matches. Germline-derived CDR1 and CDR2 are MNHEY and SMNVEV (reference sequence). This CDR3 has 15 amino acids. The DNA for the CDR3 is TGTGCCAGCACTTCACGGACAGGCCTACACACTGAAGCTTTCTTT. Residues: CASTSRTGLHTEAFF.

This chain uses TRBV5-4 with TRBJ2-3, with D maybe TRBD2 (6 bases). Trimming stripped 2 bases from V and 5 bases from J, with 6 bases between. The CDR3 extends over 12 amino acids. The V gene's germline CDR1 is SGHNT and CDR2 YYREEE (reference sequence). CDR3 bases: TGTGCCAGCAGCTTCGGGGGAGATACGCAGTATTTT. Residues: CASSFGGDTQYF. Drawing the rest from reference TRBV5-4 and TRBJ2-3, the complete variable domain is ETGVTQSPTHLIKTRGQQVTLRCSSQSGHNTVSWYQQALGQGPQFIFQYYREEENGRGNFPPRFSGLQFPNYSSELNVNALELDDSALYLCASSFGGDTQYFGPGTRLTVL.

V and J are TRBV6-1 and TRBJ2-1; D may be TRBD2 (5 bases). V dropped 1 base and J dropped 14 bases, with 15 bases sitting between them. CDR3 length: 13 residues. Germline values: CDR1 MNHNS, CDR2 SASEGT. The CDR3, as DNA: TGTGCCAGCAGTGAAGAGCGACTCATGAGGGAGTTCTTC. Encoded protein: CASSEERLMREFF.

The V call is TRBV19, the J call TRBJ2-7; TRBD2 agrees at 13 bases. The CDR3 has 15 residues. Germline V CDR1 and CDR2: LNHDA, SQIVND (reference sequence). Trimming cost V 3 bases and J 5 bases; bases outside gene matches: 4. The chain's CDR3 is CASSMTSGRSHEQYF. The CDR3 region has the DNA TGTGCCAGTAGTATGACTAGCGGGAGGTCCCACGAGCAGTACTTC.

The chain is built from TRBV7-8 and TRBJ1-4; D unclear. CDR1 is SGHVS, CDR2 FQNEAQ, per germline. The CDR3 length is 14 residues. V was clipped by 0 bases and J by 1 base, with 3 bases between them. CDR3 DNA: TGTGCCAGCAGCTTAGCCGTAACTAATGAAAAACTGTTTTTT. Protein product: CASSLAVTNEKLFF.

The J gene is TRBJ1-2, the V gene TRBV2; possibly TRBD1 for D (5 bases). V lost 3 bases and J lost 7, with 9 bases in between. Looked up from germline, CDR1 is SNHLY and CDR2 is FYNNEI. The CDR3 runs 12 residues. The CDR3 DNA sequence: TGTGCCAGCAGTGACAGGGTGGGTGGCTACACCTTC. This sequence encodes CASSDRVGGYTF.

This chain connects TRBV4-1 to TRBJ2-7; D not resolved. In germline, CDR1 is MGHRA, CDR2 YSYEKL. The CDR3 runs to 16 residues. Trimming removed 0 bases from V and 2 bases from J, with 14 bases in between. Here the CDR3 reads CASSQDLGLTTYEQYF. CDR3 bases: TGCGCCAGCAGCCAAGATTTAGGTCTCACTACCTACGAGCAGTACTTC.

The chain is built from TRBV5-6 and TRBJ2-1, with 9 positions matching TRBD1. The V gene's germline CDR1 is SGHDT and CDR2 YYEEEE. Trimming at V came to 1 base and at J to 7 bases, leaving 6 bases not matched to a gene. This CDR3 spans 15 amino acids. This CDR3 is CASSLTGGSSNEQFF. The CDR3 nucleotides read TGTGCCAGCAGCTTGACAGGGGGCTCGTCTAATGAGCAGTTCTTC.

The chain links TRBV4-1 to TRBJ1-5; TRBD1 might be the D (5 bases). V shed 4 bases and J shed 9 bases, with 19 bases lying between them. Germline V CDR1 and CDR2: MGHRA, YSYEKL. This CDR3 contains 15 residues. The CDR3 DNA follows: TGCGCCAGCAGCCCCAGGACGGGGGGTTTGATGCCCCAGCATTTT. This sequence encodes CASSPRTGGLMPQHF.

The V gene is TRBV5-4, the J gene TRBJ2-7, with a possible D match to TRBD1 (6 bases). The germline gives CDR1 SGHNT, CDR2 YYREEE (reference sequence). The V and J ends lost 2 bases and 1 base respectively, with 7 bases between them. This CDR3 has 13 residues. Here the CDR3 reads CASSFQGSYEQYF. CDR3 nucleotide sequence: TGTGCCAGCAGCTTTCAGGGGTCCTACGAGCAGTACTTC.

The chain links TRBV6-5 to TRBJ1-2; no firm D call. In germline, CDR1 is MNHEY, CDR2 SVGAGI. V was pared by 5 bases and J by 4 bases, with 17 bases between. This CDR3 is built from 15 residues. The CDR3 bases are TGTGCCAGCAGTCCGAAGCCAAGCAATCTCTATGGCTACACCTTC. It codes for CASSPKPSNLYGYTF.

V is TRBV11-2 and J is TRBJ1-1, with a possible D match to TRBD1 (6 bases). Germline lookup yields CDR1 SGHAT and CDR2 FQNNGV. Between the trimmed V and J ends, which lost 5 bases and 5 bases, there was a span of 15 bases. The CDR3 sequence is 14 residues long. The CDR3 region has the DNA TGTGCCAGCAGCCCCAACCAGGGGTATACTGAAGCTTTCTTT. This sequence encodes CASSPNQGYTEAFF.

V is TRBV7-6 and J is TRBJ2-3; maybe TRBD1 (6 bases). The CDR3 is 20 amino acids. V lost 4 bases to trimming and J lost 0 bases, with 26 bases between them. Germline CDR1 reads SGHVS; CDR2 reads FNYEAQ. CDR3 bases: TGTGCCAGCAGCTCTCTTGCCCGGGACACATTACGTCTCAGCACAGATACGCAGTATTTT. As protein: CASSSLARDTLRLSTDTQYF.